The sequence of this TCR beta chain was determined in a study of blood T cell repertoires in COVID-19. Overall study: Material from acute and convalescent COVID-19 was sourced from the United States, Italy and Spain. T cells, B-cell-depleted T cells, or PBMCs supplied cDNA or gDNA.

In the source study's methods: Counts of nucleated cells, estimated from reference gene primer amplification, were obtained. TCRdb's table, derived via immunoSEQ multiplex PCR, lists solely in-frame clones and lacks some. That table supplies the V and J calls and clone size; D and trimming were determined from the DNA. The data hold tens of thousands of clones, with about 86% observed a single time. Germline V gene lookup returns CDR1 SEHNR and CDR2 FQNEAQ (reference sequence). The J segment lost 3 bases and the V segment lost 6 bases, leaving 11 bases of the junction unmatched. CDR3 size: 17 residues.

The source material was peripheral blood. The sequence derives from a woman aged 55-69 years with acute or convalescent COVID-19. The genes are TRBV7-9 and TRBJ2-7, with 13 bases fitting TRBD2. The CDR3 here is CASSKTGGLAGHYEQYF. CDR3 in DNA: TGTGCCAGCAGTAAGACGGGGGGACTAGCGGGACACTACGAGCAGTACTTC.